The 27 T cell receptor beta chains presented below share a single source sample, sequenced in a study of identical twins. One entry per CDR3 protein results from TCRdb running MiXCR on the 5' RACE reads. The sample shows about 720,000 distinct CDR3 sequences, more than 6.5% of them seen only once. This same sample was also part of a study on yellow fever vaccine responses in identical twins.

Material: PBMCs. Receptors originate from a woman in her late teens or twenties in good health.

This clonotype has only a few counts. CDR3 loop: CASSDSRGEQYF. CDR3 DNA sequence: TGTGCCAGCAGTGACTCCAGGGGCGAGCAGTACTTC. The chain carries TRBV6-4 and TRBJ2-7; a weak D match, TRBD1 (6 bases). The CDR3 runs 12 residues. In germline, CDR1 is MRHNA, CDR2 SNTAGT. V was pared by 0 bases and J by 6 bases, with 6 bases between.

This chain's CDR3 is CASSESGTGGYTF. The DNA of the CDR3 is TGCGCCAGCAGTGAATCCGGGACGGGAGGCTACACCTTC. The genes are TRBV10-2 and TRBJ1-2; perhaps TRBD1 as D (5 bases). Germline V gene lookup returns CDR1 WSHSY and CDR2 SAAADI. The V end was cut by 3 bases, the J end by 8 bases, with 13 bases between. This CDR3 is 13 amino acids long.

As DNA, the CDR3 is TGTGCCAGCAGCTTAGGGGGCGGGGCTCTGTACGAGCAGTACTTC. Translating gives CASSLGGGALYEQYF. V and J are TRBV7-2 and TRBJ2-7, with D possibly TRBD2 on 6 matching bases. Germline V gene lookup returns CDR1 SGHTA and CDR2 FQGNSA. Trimming removed 1 base at V and 4 bases at J, with 14 bases between. CDR3 size: 15 residues.

Ten or more counts support this clonotype. The chain couples TRBV3-1 to TRBJ1-1; 8 bases match TRBD1. The CDR3 extends over 15 amino acids. Trimming took 2 bases from V and 4 from J; bases not matched to a gene: 6. Per germline, CDR1 LGHDT and CDR2 YNNKEL (reference sequence). CDR3 amino acids: CASSQLQGAGTEAFF. The CDR3 coding sequence is TGTGCCAGCAGCCAATTGCAGGGGGCGGGCACTGAAGCTTTCTTT. The full variable domain, rest sourced from reference TRBV3-1 and TRBJ1-1, is DTAVSQTPKYLVTQMGNDKSIKCEQNLGHDTMYWYKQDSKKFLKIMFSYNNKELIINETVPNRFSPKSPDKAHLNLHINSLELGDSAVYFCASSQLQGAGTEAFFGQGTRLTVV.

The rearrangement joins TRBV2 to TRBJ2-3; 15 bases are a match to TRBD2. The CDR3 contains 19 residues. Losses at the gene ends were 8 bases for V and 4 bases for J; bases not matched to a gene: 16. The V gene's germline CDR1 is SNHLY and CDR2 FYNNEI. CDR3 DNA sequence: TGTGCCAGCTCCCCCCCGGGACTAGCGGGGGGCCAGAGACCAGATACGCAGTATTTT. Amino acids: CASSPPGLAGGQRPDTQYF.

This clonotype has only a few counts. The chain employs TRBV10-3 and TRBJ2-1, with D perhaps being TRBD1 or TRBD2 (6 bases each). Trimming removed 1 base from V and 7 bases from J, with 23 bases in between. Germline loops: CDR1 ENHRY, CDR2 SYGVKD. The CDR3 totals 18 residues. The chain's CDR3 is CAISEWRGASSLGNEQFF. In DNA, the CDR3 is TGTGCCATCAGTGAGTGGAGGGGGGCTTCCTCGTTGGGGAATGAGCAGTTCTTC.

V and J are TRBV20-1 and TRBJ2-7; perhaps TRBD2 as D (5 bases). The CDR3 is 17 amino acids. CDR1 and CDR2 (germline): DFQATT, SNEGSKA (reference sequence). The V end lost 4 bases, the J end lost 2 bases, and 24 bases lay between the germline ends. The CDR3 coding sequence is TGCAGTGCTACCGGGGATCTACAAGTCAGCGAGGCCTACGAGCAGTACTTC. Translated: CSATGDLQVSEAYEQYF.

This sequence joins TRBV7-2 and TRBJ2-1, with TRBD2 identical over 7 bases. V shed 6 bases, J shed 7 bases, and the junction held 12 bases outside the gene matches. CDR1 is SGHTA, CDR2 FQGNSA, per germline. This CDR3 has 15 amino acids. CDR3 region: CASRTRDYLGNEQFF. The CDR3 DNA reads as TGTGCCAGCAGGACTCGGGACTACCTGGGTAATGAGCAGTTCTTC. Looking up the rest from reference TRBV7-2 and TRBJ2-1 gives the full variable domain: GAGVSQSPSNKVTEKGKDVELRCDPISGHTALYWYRQSLGQGLEFLIYFQGNSAPDKSGLPSDRFSAERTGGSVSTLTIQRTQQEDSAVYLCASRTRDYLGNEQFFGPGTRLTVL.

The sample holds many counts of this clonotype. V usage is TRBV2 and J usage is TRBJ2-7; 10 bases align to TRBD2. Germline V gives CDR1 SNHLY, CDR2 FYNNEI. V gave up 2 bases and J gave up 3 bases; unmatched junction bases: 10. The CDR3 has 17 amino acids. This chain's CDR3 is CASSEIGQRGGDYEQYF. In DNA form, the CDR3 reads TGTGCCAGCAGTGAAATCGGGCAGCGGGGGGGAGACTACGAGCAGTACTTC.

Only a few counts were recorded for this clonotype. This rearrangement joins TRBV7-8 to TRBJ2-7; no clear D. CDR3 length: 13 amino acids. The V end lost 2 bases, the J end lost 4 bases, and 9 bases lay between the germline ends. Per germline, CDR1 SGHVS and CDR2 FQNEAQ. The CDR3 loop reads CASSLIEEYEQYF. Written as DNA, the CDR3 is TGTGCCAGCAGCTTAATAGAGGAGTACGAGCAGTACTTC.

V is TRBV5-5 and J is TRBJ1-2; 7 bases map to TRBD1. From germline, CDR1 is SGHKS and CDR2 YYEKEE (reference sequence). The CDR3 has 13 amino acids. After removal of 3 bases from V and 8 bases from J, the junction contained 7 bases not matched to a gene. The DNA of the CDR3 is TGTGCCAGCAGCTGGACAGGTAGTCGGGGCTACACCTTC. Translated: CASSWTGSRGYTF.

This clonotype has more than one count but fewer than ten. The V and J genes are TRBV2 and TRBJ2-5; 8 bases line up with TRBD2. V was clipped by 3 bases and J by 5 bases; unmatched bases: 11. CDR1 and CDR2 from the germline V gene are SNHLY and FYNNEI. The CDR3 is made up of 16 amino acids. CDR3: CASSDNWRGARETQYF. The CDR3 bases are TGTGCCAGCAGTGATAATTGGCGGGGGGCCCGTGAGACCCAGTACTTC.

In this sample, this clonotype turned up a few times. The V call is TRBV12-3 or TRBV12-4, the J call TRBJ1-5; D not certain. V was trimmed by 3 bases and J by 8 bases, leaving 20 bases between them. This CDR3 has 16 amino acids. CDR3 in DNA: TGTGCCAGCAGTTTCGGTGAGGGCGGGGTCCGGGAGCCCCAGCATTTT. The encoded protein is CASSFGEGGVREPQHF.

This rearrangement joins TRBV4-1 to TRBJ2-5; D is possibly TRBD2 (5 bases). V shed 6 bases and J shed 1 base, with 12 bases lying between them. The length of the CDR3 is 14 residues. Germline loops: CDR1 MGHRA, CDR2 YSYEKL. The CDR3 nucleotides read TGCGCCAGCAGTCAACTAGTTGGCCAAGAGACCCAGTACTTC. Encoded protein: CASSQLVGQETQYF.

This chain connects TRBV11-2 to TRBJ1-5; D not resolved. The V gene lost 0 bases and the J gene lost 3 bases, with 3 bases spanning the gap. Germline values: CDR1 SGHAT, CDR2 FQNNGV. This CDR3 spans 13 amino acids. The CDR3 bases are TGTGCCAGCAGCTTAGATAACAATCAGCCCCAGCATTTT. Its protein is CASSLDNNQPQHF.

For this clonotype: Possible read error: a much larger clone is one base away. The V gene is TRBV3-1, the J gene TRBJ2-7, with D perhaps matching TRBD2 (6 bases). The CDR3 contains 12 residues. V was pared by 4 bases and J by 3 bases, with 7 bases between. Germline V gives CDR1 LGHDT, CDR2 YNNKEL (reference sequence). CDR3 coding DNA: TGTGCCAGCAGCCGGACTAACTACGAGCAGTACTTC. Its translation: CASSRTNYEQYF.

This clonotype appeared many times. The V and J genes are TRBV12-3 or TRBV12-4 and TRBJ2-7; a possible D gene is TRBD1 (6 bases). There are 15 residues in the CDR3. V lost 6 bases, J lost 4 bases, and 19 bases lay in between. The CDR3 loop reads CASSSPWGQLYEQYF. CDR3 DNA sequence: TGTGCCAGCAGCTCGCCTTGGGGGCAATTGTACGAGCAGTACTTC.

V and J are TRBV28 and TRBJ2-2; tentatively, D is TRBD2 (6 bases). The CDR3 spans 12 residues. Germline CDR1 MDHEN, CDR2 SYDVKM. Trimming took 8 bases from V and 6 from J, leaving 10 bases between them. The CDR3 DNA sequence: TGTGCCAGCGGGGAGGTCCCCGGGGAGCTGTTTTTT. Protein sequence: CASGEVPGELFF.

This clonotype was detected a few times. The rearrangement links TRBV2 to TRBJ1-6; possibly TRBD1 for D (6 bases). Trimming took off 2 bases at V and 7 bases at J, with 12 bases between the two ends. Germline assignment: CDR1 SNHLY and CDR2 FYNNEI. The CDR3 is 15 residues long. Written as DNA, the CDR3 is TGTGCCAGCAGTGAACTGACAGGAGGGAATTCACCCCTCCACTTT. It is translated as CASSELTGGNSPLHF.

This chain links TRBV3-1 with TRBJ2-7, with D perhaps matching TRBD2 (5 bases). V lost 2 bases, J lost 0 bases, and 8 bases lay in between. The CDR3 is made up of 14 amino acids. Per germline, CDR1 LGHDT and CDR2 YNNKEL (reference sequence). The CDR3 reads CASSQRTFSYEQYF. Written as DNA, the CDR3 is TGTGCCAGCAGCCAACGGACTTTCTCCTACGAGCAGTACTTC.

This clonotype was observed a few times. The V call is TRBV21-1, the J call TRBJ2-7; TRBD1 is taken as the D call from the table, unchecked against the DNA. TRBV21-1 is an annotated pseudogene. This CDR3 has 15 residues. In DNA form, the CDR3 reads TGTGCCAGCAGCAAAGCGAGGGCAGGGGGCTACGAGCAGTACTTC. This encodes CASSKARAGGYEQYF.

This clonotype has ten or more counts. The rearrangement joins TRBV7-9 to TRBJ2-5; TRBD2 agrees at 10 bases. From germline, CDR1 is SEHNR and CDR2 FQNEAQ (reference sequence). This CDR3 spans 17 amino acids. With 1 base clipped from V and 4 bases from J, the junction kept 9 bases outside the gene matches. The CDR3 sequence is CASSLGTSGENRETQYF. CDR3 nucleotide sequence: TGTGCCAGCAGCTTAGGGACTAGCGGAGAGAATAGAGAGACCCAGTACTTC.

J is TRBJ2-7 and V is TRBV27; D possibly corresponds to TRBD2 (5 bases). CDR3 length equals 15 residues. V lost 2 bases, J lost 5 bases, and 16 bases lay in between. Per the germline V gene, CDR1 is MNHEY and CDR2 is SMNVEV (reference sequence). The CDR3 is CASSLEGRRMDEQYF. Written as DNA, the CDR3 is TGTGCCAGCAGTTTAGAGGGCAGGCGGATGGACGAGCAGTACTTC.

This clonotype was counted only a few times. The chain carries TRBV12-3 or TRBV12-4 and TRBJ1-5, with 8 bases aligning to TRBD1. Unmatched junction bases numbered 7, after V lost 3 bases and J lost 6 bases. The CDR3 spans 15 residues. The CDR3 nucleotides are TGTGCCAGCAGTTTTGGTACAGGGGGAGTTCAGCCCCAGCATTTT. Translated: CASSFGTGGVQPQHF.

The chain joins TRBV6-2 or TRBV6-3 to TRBJ2-2; a weak D match, TRBD2 (5 bases). Germline CDR1 is MNHEY and CDR2 is SVGEGT. This CDR3 has 16 residues. Trimming shortened V by 6 bases and J by 0 bases, and 14 bases separated the two germline ends. In DNA form, the CDR3 reads TGTGCCAGCAGAACACTCGGGGAATCGAACACCGGGGAGCTGTTTTTT. Residues: CASRTLGESNTGELFF.

This clonotype was seen many times. The rearrangement joins TRBV6-5 to TRBJ2-2; the D is unclear. The CDR3 extends over 15 amino acids. Germline V gene sequence: CDR1 MNHEY, CDR2 SVGAGI. The V and J ends lost 1 base and 1 base respectively, with 7 bases between them. In nucleotides, the CDR3 is TGTGCCAGCAGTTACTTCGGGCTGAACACCGGGGAGCTGTTTTTT. Protein sequence: CASSYFGLNTGELFF.

This clonotype has just a few counts. V usage is TRBV5-1 and J usage is TRBJ2-2; TRBD1 aligns across 9 bases. The V gene's germline CDR1 is SGHRS and CDR2 YFSETQ. The CDR3 loop spans 17 amino acids. The ends lost 3 bases at V and 4 bases at J; junction bases unmatched: 10. The CDR3 here is CASSSTGGVVGTGELFF. CDR3 DNA: TGCGCCAGCAGCTCCACAGGGGGCGTCGTCGGCACCGGGGAGCTGTTTTTT.